Sequencing of this T cell receptor beta chain was carried out in a study of PD-1 blockade in classical Hodgkin lymphoma (dated by TCRdb to the early 2020s). Background for the entire study: Nivolumab dosing was 3 mg/kg intravenously every 2 weeks, continuing until either disease progression or unacceptable toxicity. A peripheral blood immune signature of response to PD-1 blockade in classical Hodgkin lymphoma was defined using TCR beta sequencing and CyTOF. Results the study describes overall, beyond this receptor: The study was limited to a single clinical trial cohort, and causes of repertoire differences, possibly disease activity or prior therapy, remained undefined. Newly diagnosed patients were reported to have lower baseline TCR diversity than healthy donors, and relapsed/refractory patients were reported to have lower baseline TCR diversity still. CD4+ but not CD8+ TCR diversity rose significantly by C4D1 (p=0.0027 vs p=0.16), most apparent in complete responders (p=0.02). Diversity was lower in patients who began nivolumab less than 1 year after ASCT, so these patients were left out of later analyses to avoid confounding by immune reconstitution. Trial patients with a complete response had baseline diversity similar to that of newly diagnosed patients, while partial responders and progressors had significantly lower diversity.

The germline ends are 17 bases apart after V is trimmed by 2 bases and J by 4 bases. The germline V gene provides CDR1 SGHTA and CDR2 FQGNSA. Including cysteine and phenylalanine, the CDR3 has 16 amino acids. This entry keeps only the CDR3 DNA: 48 bases, framed from base 1. Points on this clone: Which antigen it targets is not known. Base quality data are lacking; no much larger clone is found one base away.

The time point label corresponds to: cycle 4 day 1 (C4D1), after five to seven weeks of nivolumab. All trial patients had relapsed after autologous stem cell transplantation, with cohorts A, B and C differing in prior brentuximab vedotin exposure. CD4+ T cells were purified from thawed PBMCs by magnetic negative selection with a Miltenyi CD4+ T cell isolation kit. The trial cohort comprised 56 patients with relapsed/refractory classical Hodgkin lymphoma whose best overall responses were complete response, partial response or progressive disease. Trial patients were treated with single-agent nivolumab in the multi-cohort phase II CheckMate 205 trial. An independent review committee assessed best overall response by applying the 2007 International Working Group response criteria. Trial PBMCs were collected immediately before nivolumab initiation (C1D1) and during therapy at cycle 2 day 1 and cycle 4 day 1. After peripheral blood was drawn into 8 mL Vacutainer Cell Preparation Tubes, PBMCs were isolated by centrifugation and then cryopreserved. Purified CD4+ and CD8+ fractions were prepared only for cases in which an additional PBMC sample was available. On LS columns in a quadroMACS separator, the magnetically labelled cells were depleted, and the flow-through was collected as the purified fraction.

The Qiagen DNeasy kit was used to extract genomic DNA both from unsorted PBMCs and from the negatively selected CD4+ and CD8+ fractions. Using primers that anneal to V and J segments, immunoSEQ multiplex PCR amplified the TCR beta CDR3 regions. A synthetic immune receptor repertoire was used to minimize amplification bias, and any remaining bias was removed computationally after sequencing. Turning to the authors' computational methods: Custom Python scripts were used to quantify repertoire diversity as the Shannon entropy index. Unsorted, CD4+ and CD8+ repertoires were analyzed separately, except for combined analyses in which CD4+ and CD8+ sequences were merged in silico. Clonal expansion was defined as a frequency increase of at least 2-fold after treatment compared with C1D1, and clones undetected at baseline were assigned a pseudocount of 0.5. Singleton clones were defined as clones with 0 or 1 copy at C1D1, and non-singleton clones were defined as clones with 2 or more copies. Clones expanded in unsorted samples were annotated as CD4+, CD8+ or unknown by matching protein sequences in sorted samples from the same patient. Wilcoxon tests were applied to paired samples to test diversity changes from C1D1 to C4D1. TCRdb took over this immuneACCESS table, retaining in-frame rearrangements with V and J assigned. Such tables are incomplete; in checked studies, under half of the missing clones stem from an unresolved V gene, and the remainder is unexplained. That table furnishes V, J and clone size, whereas the DNA furnished D and trimming. The sample table contains roughly 10,000 clones; only one count was recorded for roughly 83% of them. Of the sample, approximately 1.6% falls within the top ten clones.

The clonotype originates from a human donor with classical Hodgkin lymphoma. The rearrangement joined TRBV7-2 to TRBJ1-2, with no confidently assigned D gene. Material: CD4+ T cells from blood, obtained before the fourth cycle of nivolumab. In nucleotides, the sequence is TGTGCCAGCAGCTTAAGCCCGGACGGTGTACTCTATGGCTACACCTTC. It codes for CASSLSPDGVLYGYTF.